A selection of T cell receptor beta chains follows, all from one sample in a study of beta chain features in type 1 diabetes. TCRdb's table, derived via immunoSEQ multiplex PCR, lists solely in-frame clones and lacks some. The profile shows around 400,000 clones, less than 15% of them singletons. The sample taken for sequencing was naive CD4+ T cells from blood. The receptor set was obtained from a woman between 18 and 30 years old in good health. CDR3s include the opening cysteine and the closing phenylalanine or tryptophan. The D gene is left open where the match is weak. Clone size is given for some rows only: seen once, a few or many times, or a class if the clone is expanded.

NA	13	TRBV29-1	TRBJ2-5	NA	TGCAGCGTTGAGGGGCACCTACAAGAGACCCAGTACTTC	CSVEGHLQETQYF
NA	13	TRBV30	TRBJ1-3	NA	TGTGCCTGGAGTGTCCGCTCTGGAAACACCATATATTTT	CAWSVRSGNTIYF
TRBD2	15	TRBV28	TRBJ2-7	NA	TGTGCCAGCAGACGGAGACTAGCGGATCCCTACGAGCAGTACTTC	CASRRRLADPYEQYF
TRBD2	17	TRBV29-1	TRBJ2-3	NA	TGCAGCGTTGAAGATCTAGGTAGCGGGAGGAGCACAGATACGCAGTATTTT	CSVEDLGSGRSTDTQYF
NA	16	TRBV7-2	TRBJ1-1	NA	TGTGCCAGCAGCTTAAACAGGTTAATAATGAACACTGAAGCTTTCTTT	CASSLNRLIMNTEAFF
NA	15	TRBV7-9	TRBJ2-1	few	TGTGCCAGCAGCTTATTCCGGAGCTCCTACAATGAGCAGTTCTTC	CASSLFRSSYNEQFF
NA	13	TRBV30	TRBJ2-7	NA	TGTGCCTGGAGTTTCCCAGGGACCTACGAGCAGTACTTC	CAWSFPGTYEQYF
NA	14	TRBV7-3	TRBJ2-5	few	TGTGCCAGCAGCCTCCGAGGTTTACAAGAGACCCAGTACTTC	CASSLRGLQETQYF
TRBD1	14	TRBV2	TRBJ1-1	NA	TGTGCCAGCACCCGGGACAGGGGGAACACTGAAGCTTTCTTT	CASTRDRGNTEAFF
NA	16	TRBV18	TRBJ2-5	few	TGTGCCAGCTCACCACTCACGGGGGATCTGGGAGAGACCCAGTACTTC	CASSPLTGDLGETQYF
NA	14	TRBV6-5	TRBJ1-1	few	TGTGCCAGCAGTTACGGGCCCATGAACACTGAAGCTTTCTTT	CASSYGPMNTEAFF
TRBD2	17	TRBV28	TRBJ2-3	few	TGTGCCAGCAGTTTAAGGGGACTAGCGGGAGACCAGGATACGCAGTATTTT	CASSLRGLAGDQDTQYF
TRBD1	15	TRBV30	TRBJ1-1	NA	TGTGCCTGGAGTGCCGCCTCCGGGACAGAGTTTGGAGCTTTCTTT	CAWSAASGTEFGAFF
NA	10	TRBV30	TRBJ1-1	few	TGTGCCGGACGGAGGGCTGAAGCTTTCTTT	CAGRRAEAFF
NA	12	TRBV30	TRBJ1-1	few	TGTGCCTGGACAAGAGTGAACACTGAAGCTTTCTTT	CAWTRVNTEAFF
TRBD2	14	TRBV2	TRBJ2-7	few	TGTGCCAGCATGCGGGAGGCCCAATCCTACGAGCAGTACTTC	CASMREAQSYEQYF
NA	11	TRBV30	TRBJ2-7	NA	TGTGCCTGGAGTGGAGGAGTACAGCAGTACTTC	CAWSGGVQQYF
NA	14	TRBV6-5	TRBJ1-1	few	TGTGCCAGCAGTTACAACAGGGAATACACTGAAGCTTTCTTT	CASSYNREYTEAFF
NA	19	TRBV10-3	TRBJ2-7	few	TGTGCCATCAGTGAGCCCCTTACCAATCAGGTGGCGCGTGGGTACGAGCAGTACTTC	CAISEPLTNQVARGYEQYF
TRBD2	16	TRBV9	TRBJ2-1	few	TGTGCCAGCAGCGTCTCTAGCGGGATCTCCTACAATGAGCAGTTCTTC	CASSVSSGISYNEQFF
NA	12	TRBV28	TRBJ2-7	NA	TGTGCCAGCAGCCCCGGGTCCTACGAGCAGTACTTC	CASSPGSYEQYF
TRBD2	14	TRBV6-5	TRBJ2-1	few	TGTGCCAGCAGTGAATGGACTAGGGGCAATGAGCAGTTCTTC	CASSEWTRGNEQFF
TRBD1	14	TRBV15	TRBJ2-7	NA	TGTGCCACCAGCATCCCCAGGGGGTCGTACGAGCAGTACTTC	CATSIPRGSYEQYF
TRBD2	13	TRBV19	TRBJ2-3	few	TGTGCCACCGGACTAGCGGGAACAGATACGCAGTATTTT	CATGLAGTDTQYF
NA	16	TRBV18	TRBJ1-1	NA	TGTGCCAGCTCAAGTTTTATGGCTTTTTCGAACACTGAAGCTTTCTTT	CASSSFMAFSNTEAFF
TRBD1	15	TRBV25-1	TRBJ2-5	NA	TGTGCCAGCAGTGACCCCGGACAGGGACGAGAGACCCAGTACTTC	CASSDPGQGRETQYF
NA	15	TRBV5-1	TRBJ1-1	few	TGCGCCAGCAGAGCTACAGGGTCGCCTGACACTGAAGCTTTCTTT	CASRATGSPDTEAFF
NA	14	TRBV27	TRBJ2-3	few	TGTGCCAGCAGTTTAGGCCTTAGCACAGATACGCAGTATTTT	CASSLGLSTDTQYF
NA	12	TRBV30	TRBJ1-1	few	TGTGCCTGGGGTGACAGGTACACTGAAGCTTTCTTT	CAWGDRYTEAFF
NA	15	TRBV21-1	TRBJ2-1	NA	TGTGCCAGCAGGGGTGCGGGAGTAGCCTACAATGAGCAGTTCTTC	CASRGAGVAYNEQFF
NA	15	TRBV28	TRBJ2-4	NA	TGTGCCAGCATCCAACATGGGGGAGGCAAAAACATTCAGTACTTC	CASIQHGGGKNIQYF
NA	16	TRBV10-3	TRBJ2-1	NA	TGTGCCATCAGTGATGGGGGGAGGAGCTCCTACAATGAGCAGTTCTTC	CAISDGGRSSYNEQFF
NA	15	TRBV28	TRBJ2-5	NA	TGTGCCAGCAGTTCCTCAGGGGCAAGGGAAGAGACCCAGTACTTC	CASSSSGAREETQYF
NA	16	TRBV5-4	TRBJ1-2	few	TGTGCCAGCAGCTTTGGTCAAGAGGGGGATAACTATGGCTACACCTTC	CASSFGQEGDNYGYTF
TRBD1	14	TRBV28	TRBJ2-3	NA	TGTGCCAGCAGGCCGGGACAGAGCACAGATACGCAGTATTTT	CASRPGQSTDTQYF
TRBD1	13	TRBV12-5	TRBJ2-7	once	TGTGCTAGTGCCCTGGACAGGGCGCCCGAGCAGTACTTC	CASALDRAPEQYF
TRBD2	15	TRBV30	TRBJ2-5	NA	TGTGCCTGGAGTGTCGAAGCGGGGGGCCAAGAGACCCAGTACTTC	CAWSVEAGGQETQYF
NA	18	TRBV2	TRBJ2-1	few	TGTGCCAGCAGTGTCCAGAGGGGGAGAGATCGGGCCTACAATGAGCAGTTCTTC	CASSVQRGRDRAYNEQFF
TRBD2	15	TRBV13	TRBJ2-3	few	TGTGCCAGCAGCTGGACTAGCGGGAGGGTCGATACGCAGTATTTT	CASSWTSGRVDTQYF
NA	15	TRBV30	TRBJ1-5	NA	TGTGCCTGGAGTGTACGGAGGGATTGGGGATCAGCCCAGCATTTT	CAWSVRRDWGSAQHF
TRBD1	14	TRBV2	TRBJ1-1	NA	TGTGCCAGCAGTCCGGACAGGGGCAACACTGAAGCTTTCTTT	CASSPDRGNTEAFF
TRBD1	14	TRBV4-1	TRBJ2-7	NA	TGCGCCAGCAGCCCAGACAGGGTTCCCTACGAGCAGTACTTC	CASSPDRVPYEQYF
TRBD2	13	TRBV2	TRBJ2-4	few	TGTGCCAGCCCTAGCGGGAGAGGAGACATTCAGTACTTC	CASPSGRGDIQYF
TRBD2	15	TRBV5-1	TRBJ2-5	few	TGCGCCAGCAGCTTCTTTGGCGGGAGCGGCGAGACCCAGTACTTC	CASSFFGGSGETQYF
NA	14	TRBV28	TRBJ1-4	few	TGTGCCAGCATCTCATCGTCGGGTAATGAAAAACTGTTTTTT	CASISSSGNEKLFF
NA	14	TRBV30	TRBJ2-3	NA	TGTGCCTGGAGTCCAGCGCCTGGCACAGATACGCAGTATTTT	CAWSPAPGTDTQYF
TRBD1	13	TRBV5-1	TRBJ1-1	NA	TGCGCCAGCAGCACCGCAGGGGGAGCTGAAGCTTTCTTT	CASSTAGGAEAFF
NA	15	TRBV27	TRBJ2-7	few	TGTGCCAGCAGTTTGCGGCCCCTTCCAACCTACGAGCAGTACTTC	CASSLRPLPTYEQYF
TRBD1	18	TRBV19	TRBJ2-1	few	TGTGCCAGTAGCGGATCGGCGCAGGACAGGGGGCTGTACAATGAGCAGTTCTTC	CASSGSAQDRGLYNEQFF
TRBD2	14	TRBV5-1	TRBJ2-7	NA	TGCGCCAGCCGAGTACTAGCGGGAGAGGGGGAGCAGTACTTC	CASRVLAGEGEQYF
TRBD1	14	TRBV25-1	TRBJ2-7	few	TGTGCCAGCAGTCTTCCCGACAGGGAATACGAGCAGTACTTC	CASSLPDREYEQYF
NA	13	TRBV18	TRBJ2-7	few	TGTGCCAGCTCACCGACAGAATCCTACGAGCAGTACTTC	CASSPTESYEQYF
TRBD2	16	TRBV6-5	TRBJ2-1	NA	TGTGCCAGCAGTTCCTTGACTAGCGGGGGGTACAATGAGCAGTTCTTC	CASSSLTSGGYNEQFF
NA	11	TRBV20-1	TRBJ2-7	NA	TGCAGTGCTAGATTGACTTACGAGCAGTACTTC	CSARLTYEQYF
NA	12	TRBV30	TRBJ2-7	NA	TGTGCCTGGAGTGGCAGTACCTACGAGCAGTACTTC	CAWSGSTYEQYF
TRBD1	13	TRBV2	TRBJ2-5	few	TGTGCCAGCGGACAGGGGAAAGTGGAGACCCAGTACTTC	CASGQGKVETQYF
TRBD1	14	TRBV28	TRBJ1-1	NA	TGTGCCAGCAGGGGGACAGGGTGGTCGACTGAAGCTTTCTTT	CASRGTGWSTEAFF